This entry features one T cell receptor (beta chain) sequence. This clone was picked up a small number of times. No cognate antigen has been identified for it. Base qualities were left out, and no much larger clone turns up one base away. A single peripheral blood draw of roughly 0.11 L on average was collected from each donor into heparinised tubes. Naive, central memory, regulatory and stem cell-like memory CD4+ T cells were sorted on a BD FACSAria II using a panel including CD45RO, CCR7, CD25, CD127, CD95 and CD27. Purity was above 95% for every sorted population. Right away, PBMCs were isolated by Lymphoprep density gradient centrifugation and were stained directly, with no culture step. So that batch effects would be minimized, each experiment stained and sorted samples in pairs, pairing one healthy donor with one patient. Based on the germline V gene, the CDR1 and CDR2 sequences are SNHLY and FYNNEI. Here V drops 8 bases and J drops 1 base, and the junction holds 3 bases not matched to any gene. The CDR3 holds 13 amino acids from the cysteine to the phenylalanine. Only CDR3 DNA is held: 39 bases, read in frame from base 1.

All of the isolated RNA was reverse transcribed with the High Capacity cDNA Reverse Transcription Kit, so expressed TCRB transcripts were sequenced. Deep immunoSEQ sequencing was applied to naive, central memory and regulatory T cell samples, giving an average of roughly 3.3 million total reads per sample. After sorted cells were lysed in RLT buffer, RNA was extracted with DNase-treated RNeasy Micro or Mini kits, with the choice depending on cell number. To prevent cross-contamination, every cell subset was processed on its own, while patient and healthy donor samples were processed together. The immunoSEQ multiplex PCR was used to amplify TCRB sequences from cDNA, yielding 87-bp fragments that span the CDR3 region. The amplicons were sequenced using the Illumina HiSeq platform. The authors' pipeline ran thus. PCR bias was computationally corrected using synthetic template baselines, reads within Hamming distance 2 were collapsed, and singletons that could not be merged were discarded. Reads were aligned against IMGT to assign V, D and J genes, CDR3 length and insertions or deletions at six rearrangement sites. Clonotype counts were normalized to sorted cell number within each subset before computing true diversity and Gini coefficients with the tcR R package. The overlap coefficient, calculated on TCRB nucleotide sequences, was used to measure repertoire sharing. TCRdb re-hosts the immuneACCESS table, in-frame sequences only. Its copies lack some clones; in the studies checked, an unresolved V gene accounts for under half of them, and the cause for the rest is not known. V, J and clone size are those of that table, while D and trimming were read from the DNA. Across this sample there are approximately 43,000 clones, with 60% to 75% seen only once. The ten largest account for more than 1.5% of the sample.

The data derive from a study of beta chain features in type 1 diabetes (dated by TCRdb to 2017 to 2018). General notes on the study: Patients and healthy donors did not differ in mean age, gender distribution, total cell number or subset yield. Regulatory and stem cell-like memory subsets were isolated from only 8 patients and about 8 healthy donors, whereas naive and central memory subsets came from all 30 or so donors. In the study, recently diagnosed type 1 diabetes patients and matched healthy donors were compared on the TCRB repertoires of their sorted circulating CD4+ T cell subsets. A total of 85 million to 110 million sorted cells were examined across all samples, and RNA yield correlated strongly with the number of cells per subset.

The research as a whole found: Because small numbers of individuals were included in the HLA sub-analyses, any influence of HLA type on TCRB rearrangement was left unresolved. Patients with type 1 diabetes made fewer insertions and deleted more nucleotides at VDJ recombination sites, implying thymic rearrangement abnormalities. In all four CD4+ subsets, TCRB CDR3 length was moderately but significantly shorter in type 1 diabetes patients. Shorter templates might be favored by PCR, yet because patient and control samples were amplified and corrected together, any such skew would affect both groups equally. Because cDNA rather than genomic DNA was sequenced, highly expressing activated cells could have been over-represented, although no difference in activation and CD3 levels was found between groups. The naive, central memory and regulatory TCRB repertoires appeared to resemble one another more closely among patients than among healthy donors.

This receptor was obtained from a man under 40 with type 1 diabetes. Some clones in this sample may be carry-over from other donors' samples. Specimen: Tregs from blood. What this sample's cell subset or site label stands for: regulatory CD4+ T cells. The chain was built from TRBV2 and TRBJ1-1; 8 bases in between match TRBD1. The CDR3 corresponds to CASRDRGNTEAFF. DNA sequence: TGTGCCAGCCGAGACAGGGGGAACACTGAAGCTTTCTTT.